This T cell receptor beta chain was identified in a study of beta chain features in type 1 diabetes. cDNA synthesis used the whole RNA isolate, giving expressed TCRB sequences. TCRdb keeps only in-frame clones here, not all; method: immunoSEQ multiplex PCR. This table has around 280,000 clones, 8% appearing once. The CDR3 covers 14 residues. V lost 7 bases to trimming and J lost 2 bases, with 11 bases between them. Germline CDR1 MNHEY, CDR2 SVGAGI. The sequence derives from a woman under 30 in good health. Input material: central memory CD4+ T cells from blood. The rearrangement links TRBV6-5 to TRBJ2-2; possibly TRBD1 for D (5 bases). The DNA of the CDR3 is TGTGCCAGCAACTTCCAGGGAAACACCGGGGAGCTGTTTTTT. Amino acid sequence: CASNFQGNTGELFF.